This TCR beta chain derives from a study of control samples from healthy donors and cancer patients. Per the germline V gene, CDR1 is LNHNV and CDR2 is YYDKDF (reference sequence). Trimming stripped 9 bases from V and 2 bases from J, with 17 bases between. The CDR3 spans 14 residues. Sequenced by immunoSEQ multiplex PCR; TCRdb stores in-frame clones only, minus some. Among roughly 100,000 clones listed, roughly nine tenths were seen once. The chain couples TRBV15 to TRBJ2-7; D is unresolved. The sequencing sample was made of blood. The sequence derives from a woman aged 18-29 years in good health. Written as DNA, the CDR3 is TGTGCCACTTCAAACAAGGAAAGAACCTACGAGCAGTACTTC. Translation gives CATSNKERTYEQYF.